What follows is one T cell receptor (beta chain) and its context. This clone's antigen is unknown. Per-base quality was not reported, and no clone a single base away is much larger than it. The method behind the library was 5' RACE. The sample was run on an Illumina HiSeq 2500. A second roughly 7 to 11 cycle PCR used a sample-barcoded 5' primer and a J-beta primer mix. Each TCR beta cDNA molecule received a unique molecular identifier from a template-switch 5' adaptor carrying 12 random nucleotides. At least 2.5 million CDR3-containing paired-end reads were obtained from each sample. First-strand cDNA was synthesized from all RNA with the Mint cDNA synthesis kit, primed by a TRBC-specific oligonucleotide. Following uracil-DNA glycosylase treatment, a first 18-cycle PCR with universal primers M1SS and BC2_uni_R was performed on all cDNA. On the authors' methods: For normalization, 1 million high-quality reads were randomly selected from each sample, with every read carrying a distinct molecular identifier. Reads sharing molecular identifiers were discarded rather than binned into consensus sequences. CDR3 identification, clonotype clustering and error correction used MiTCR with a Q25 quality threshold and the strictest error-elimination algorithm. A nonparametric unseen species model with Euler transformation was used to estimate lower-bound total TCR beta diversity. TCRdb reworked the public reads: Q25 trimming with fastp, MiXCR clone assembly, productive beta chains retained. Each entry is one CDR3 protein sequence, shown with its most common DNA and genes. TCRdb, rather than the study authors, made the V and J calls. Recorded for this sample are hundreds of thousands of distinct CDR3 sequences; about 46% of them occurred a single time. About a sixth of the sample goes to the ten largest clones.

The data originate from a study of blood T cells in healthy people across ages (dated by TCRdb to about 2015). Study-level background: In model experiments, template switching captured about one uniquely barcoded TCR beta cDNA molecule for every two T cells. The study measured age-related changes in TCR beta repertoire diversity using deep sequencing normalized with unique cDNA molecular identifiers. Donors of different ages were randomly distributed across sequencing lanes to avoid experimental bias. Donors were grouped into four age groups: young (average approximately 15 years), middle-aged (over 35), aged (about 59) and long-lived (over 80). For two donors (one aged 18 to 29 and one aged 80 or older), the study analyzed two additional independent replicas of 1 million unique cDNA reads from the same blood draw. Results and caveats for the whole study, not just this receptor: Since profiling was done on bulk unsorted PBMCs, naive and antigen-experienced compartments could not be conclusively compared. There was a strong correlation between observed TCR beta diversity and the percentage of naive T cells measured by flow cytometry. As age increased, observed TCR beta diversity per million T cells dropped in a roughly linear way, and a significant reduction was already evident by age about 40. Compared with the aged group, the long-lived group had more naive CD4+ T cells, fewer expanded clones and increased TCR diversity, a pattern suggesting age selection. Total diversity estimates from one million sequenced T cells were considered lower bounds and underestimates. Because the CMV infection status of the donors was unknown, age-related changes in expanded clonotypes may potentially have been confounded.

V drops 4 bases and J drops 5 bases, leaving 15 bases in between. The CDR3 contains 14 residues, cysteine and phenylalanine counted. Just CDR3 DNA is preserved here, 42 bases in frame from base 1. Looking up the germline V gene yields CDR1 MNHEY and CDR2 SVGEGT. Donors were under 40 systemically healthy Caucasian individuals from Russia aged roughly 6 to 100 years. About 9.1 milliliters of peripheral blood were collected from each donor into EDTA-treated Vacutainer tubes. PBMCs were isolated by Ficoll-Paque density-gradient centrifugation, with at least 7 million obtained per sample. Trizol reagent was used to extract total RNA from PBMCs, with at least 5.5 micrograms per sample. The percentages of naive CD45RAhigh/CD27high T cells were determined by flow cytometry on a PBMC aliquot from every donor.

The sequence links TRBV6-2 or TRBV6-3 to TRBJ2-7; D gene: possibly TRBD1, on 5 matching bases. The source of this sequence is a man older than 75 in good health. Sequenced material: blood. The CDR3 region has the sequence CASSFPRQTNEQYF. The DNA sequence follows: TGTGCCAGCAGTTTCCCCCGACAGACGAACGAGCAGTACTTC.